This record concerns one T cell receptor beta chain sequence. Its antigen is unknown. The data originate from a study of cytomegalovirus exposure and HLA in healthy donors. Study as a whole: Most donors, just over 80% of a few hundred genotyped, fell in the Caucasian-associated ancestry cluster.

PCR was performed using 60 Vbeta and 13 Jbeta primers. Produced via immunoSEQ multiplex PCR; TCRdb's table is partial and in-frame only. The repertoire holds 100,000 to 150,000 clones, with over 70% as singletons. Germline V gene sequence: CDR1 MNHNS, CDR2 SASEGT. V lost 5 bases and J 4 bases, leaving 3 bases between the germline ends. The CDR3 consists of 10 residues. Study outcomes and limitations: Apparent HLA restriction characterized most CMV-associated TCR beta chains in a later analysis. Despite most TCR sequences being rare, some public TCRs occurred in many donors.

In nominal health when sampled, donors likely had unrecorded immune exposures nonetheless. The source of this sequence is a woman aged 50 to 60 in good health and CMV-seronegative. Material: PBMCs. The chain uses TRBV6-1 and TRBJ2-7, with D unresolved. The CDR3 loop is CASSLYEQYF. In DNA, the CDR3 is TGTGCCAGCAGTCTTTACGAGCAGTACTTC.